The clone carrying this TCR beta chain was seen once. Its antigen is still unknown. The data are from a study of cytomegalovirus exposure and HLA in healthy donors. Whole-study findings and limits: As immune exposure information, only CMV serostatus was available. Later analysis identified a missense DCLRE1C variant that was linked to TCR beta V- and J-gene trimming. Confirmation was obtained in vitro that a few CMV-associated chains are specific for CMV antigens.

PCR used 60 Vbeta primers and 13 Jbeta primers. Here immunoSEQ multiplex PCR was the method, and the copy in TCRdb shows in-frame clones only, minus some. Among under 85,000 clones listed, roughly 74% were seen once. The CDR3 sequence is 13 residues long. Trimming cost V 3 bases and J 7 bases, with 7 bases left between them. From germline, CDR1 is SGHVS and CDR2 FQNEAQ. Material for sequencing was PBMCs. This clonotype originated in a woman in her thirties in good health and CMV-seropositive. V is TRBV7-8 and J is TRBJ2-6; possibly TRBD1 for D (5 bases). The CDR3 sequence is CASSFRGANVLTF. The CDR3 nucleotides read TGTGCCAGCAGCTTTAGGGGTGCCAACGTCCTGACTTTC.